This note documents a single TCR beta chain sequence. The data belong to a study of control samples from healthy donors and cancer patients. The CDR3 runs 15 residues. Germline V lookup: CDR1 LNHDA, CDR2 SQIVND (reference sequence). Trimming took 4 bases from V and 5 from J; bases not matched to a gene: 10. The protocol was immunoSEQ multiplex PCR, while the TCRdb copy is restricted to in-frame clones and leaves out a portion. This sample has 54,000 or so clones, with roughly 96% found just once. This receptor was identified in a man aged 25-45 years in good health. The material sequenced was blood. V usage is TRBV19 and J usage is TRBJ2-7; TRBD1 matches 8 bases. This CDR3 reads CASSTVSGGRNEQYF. CDR3 DNA: TGTGCCAGTAGTACCGTGTCAGGGGGCAGGAACGAGCAGTACTTC.